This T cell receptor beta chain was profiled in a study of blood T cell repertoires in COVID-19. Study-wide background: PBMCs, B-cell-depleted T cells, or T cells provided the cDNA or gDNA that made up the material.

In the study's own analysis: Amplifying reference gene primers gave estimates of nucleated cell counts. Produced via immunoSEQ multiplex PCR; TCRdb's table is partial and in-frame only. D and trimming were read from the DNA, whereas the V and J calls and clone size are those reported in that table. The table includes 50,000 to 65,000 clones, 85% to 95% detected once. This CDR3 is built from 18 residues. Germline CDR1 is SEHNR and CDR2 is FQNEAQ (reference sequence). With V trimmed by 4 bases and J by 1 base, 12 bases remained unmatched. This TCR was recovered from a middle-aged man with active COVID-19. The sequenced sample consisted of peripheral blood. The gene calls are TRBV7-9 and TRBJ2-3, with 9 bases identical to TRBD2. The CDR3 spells CASSSLPGLARGTDTQYF. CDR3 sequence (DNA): TGTGCCAGCAGCTCGTTGCCGGGACTAGCTCGCGGCACAGATACGCAGTATTTT.